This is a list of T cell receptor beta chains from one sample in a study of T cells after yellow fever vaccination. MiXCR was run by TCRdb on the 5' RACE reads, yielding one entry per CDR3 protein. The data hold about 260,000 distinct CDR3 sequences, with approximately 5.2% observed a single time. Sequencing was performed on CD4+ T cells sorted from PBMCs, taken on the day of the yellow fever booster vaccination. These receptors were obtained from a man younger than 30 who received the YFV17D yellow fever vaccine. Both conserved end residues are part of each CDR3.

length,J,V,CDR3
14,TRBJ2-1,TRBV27,CASSPDNGVSEQFF
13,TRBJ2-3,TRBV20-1,CSATRGSTDTQYF
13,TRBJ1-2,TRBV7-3,CASSRTADYGYTF
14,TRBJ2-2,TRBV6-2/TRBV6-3,CASTDGVNTGELFF
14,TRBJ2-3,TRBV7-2,CASSLELGTDTQYF
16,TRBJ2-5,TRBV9,CASSALGLAGVETQYF
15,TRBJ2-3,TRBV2,CASSDGFMMTDTQYF
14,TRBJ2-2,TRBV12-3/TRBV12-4,CASSLLEGTGELFF
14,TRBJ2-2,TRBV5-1,CASRVSESTGELFF
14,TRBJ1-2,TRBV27,CASSPRGGDRGYTF
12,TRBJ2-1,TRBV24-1,CASGTGGLEQFF
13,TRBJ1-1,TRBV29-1,CSGGGPRSSEAFF
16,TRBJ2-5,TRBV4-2,CASSQERVTSGGPQYF
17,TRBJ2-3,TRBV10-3,CAISESGGGRVTDTQYF
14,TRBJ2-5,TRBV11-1,CASRWRDSDETQYF
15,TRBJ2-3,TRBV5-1,CASSSTRGGTDTQYF
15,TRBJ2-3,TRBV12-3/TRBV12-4,CASSTDPSRADTQYF
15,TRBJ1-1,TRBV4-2,CASSPHGQGGPEAFF
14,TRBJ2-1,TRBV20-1,CSARRINSYNEQFF
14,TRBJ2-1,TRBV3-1,CASSQLGLDPQQFF
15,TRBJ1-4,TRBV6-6,CASRGRDLGREKLFF
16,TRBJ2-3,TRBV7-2,CASSPLLAGGTDTQYF
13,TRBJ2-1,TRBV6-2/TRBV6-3,CAIRQGYNNEQFF
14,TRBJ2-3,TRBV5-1,CASSQGQGADTQYF
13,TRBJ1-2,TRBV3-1,CASSYTAFEGYTF
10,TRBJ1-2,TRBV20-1,CSARDPGYTF
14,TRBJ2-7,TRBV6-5,CASSPGAPPYEQYF
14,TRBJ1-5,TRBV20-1,CSASSGIGTQPQHF
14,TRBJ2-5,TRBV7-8,CASSGRAGWETQYF
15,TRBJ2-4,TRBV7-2,CASSPDGVAKNIQYF
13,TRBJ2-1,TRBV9,CASSVDTGGEQFF
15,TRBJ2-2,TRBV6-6,CASRPTGIDTGELFF
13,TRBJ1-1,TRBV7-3,CASSLMVDTEAFF
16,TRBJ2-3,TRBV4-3,CASSQGGGQGTDTQYF
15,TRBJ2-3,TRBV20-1,CSATARSVGTDTQYF
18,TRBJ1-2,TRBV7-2,CASSLLFGVAPANYGYTF
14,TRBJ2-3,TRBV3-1,CASSPGVAGPTQYF
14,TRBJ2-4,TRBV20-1,CSARDGGVGDIQYF
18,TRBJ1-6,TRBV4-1,CASSPGRPVRDYNSPLHF
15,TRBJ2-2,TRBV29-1,CSVLWTGTNTGELFF
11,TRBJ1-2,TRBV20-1,CSPGQPGGYTF
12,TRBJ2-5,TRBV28,CATWTTQETQYF
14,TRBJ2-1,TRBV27,CASSLSPSGNEQFF
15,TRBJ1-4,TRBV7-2,CASRPQGAANEKLFF
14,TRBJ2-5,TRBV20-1,CSARGRRGQETQYF
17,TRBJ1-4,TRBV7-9,CASRPPWGRATNEKLFF
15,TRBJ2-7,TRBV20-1,CSAHRGGGLPYEQYF
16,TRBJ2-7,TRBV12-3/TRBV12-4,CASSGGLAVNRGEQYF
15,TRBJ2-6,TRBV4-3,CASSQEASGANVLTF
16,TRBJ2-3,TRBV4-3,CASSQDPPQNGGTQYF
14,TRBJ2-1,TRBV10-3,CAISERGEYNEQFF
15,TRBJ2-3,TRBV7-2,CASSSGLGGTDTQYF
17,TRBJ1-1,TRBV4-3,CASSQDPGGGANTEAFF
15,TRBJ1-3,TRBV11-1,CASSLAGTPGNTIYF
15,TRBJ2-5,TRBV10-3,CAISEGTGGQETQYF
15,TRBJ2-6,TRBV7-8,CASSLNTAGANVLTF
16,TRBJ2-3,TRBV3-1,CASSQDPGGARNTQYF
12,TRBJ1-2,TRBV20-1,CSATETNYGYTF
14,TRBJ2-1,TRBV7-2,CASSLARVGNEQFF
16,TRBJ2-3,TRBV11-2,CASSTPKGGATDTQYF